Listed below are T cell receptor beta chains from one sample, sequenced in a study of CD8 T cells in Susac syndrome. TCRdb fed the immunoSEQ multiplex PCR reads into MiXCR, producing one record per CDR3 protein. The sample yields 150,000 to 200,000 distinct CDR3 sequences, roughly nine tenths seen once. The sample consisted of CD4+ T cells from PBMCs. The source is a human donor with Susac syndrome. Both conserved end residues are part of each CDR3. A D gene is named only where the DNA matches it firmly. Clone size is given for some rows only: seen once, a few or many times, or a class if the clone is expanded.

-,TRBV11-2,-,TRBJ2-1,TGTGCCAGCAGCTTAGCCGGGGGCAGATACAATGAGCAGTTCTTC,CASSLAGGRYNEQFF
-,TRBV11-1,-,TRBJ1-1,TGTGCCAGCAGCTTAATCATGAACACTGAAGCTTTCTTT,CASSLIMNTEAFF
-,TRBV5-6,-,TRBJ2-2,TGTGCCAGCAGCTTGCGCAACACCGGGGAGCTGTTTTTT,CASSLRNTGELFF
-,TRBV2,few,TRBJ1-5,TGTGCCAGCAGCTGGGATAGCAATCAGCCCCAGCATTTT,CASSWDSNQPQHF
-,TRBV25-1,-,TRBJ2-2,TGTGCCAGCAGTGAAAGAGACACCGGGGAGCTGTTTTTT,CASSERDTGELFF
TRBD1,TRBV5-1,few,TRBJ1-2,TGCGCCAGCAGCTTGGGGGACAGAAACAACTATGGCTACACCTTC,CASSLGDRNNYGYTF
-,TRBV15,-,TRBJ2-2,TGTGCCACCAGCAAACGGGGACGGACGAACACCGGGGAGCTGTTTTTT,CATSKRGRTNTGELFF
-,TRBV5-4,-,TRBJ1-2,TGTGCCAGCAGCTTGGGGGACACGTATGGAGGCTACACCTTC,CASSLGDTYGGYTF
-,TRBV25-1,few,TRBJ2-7,TGTGCCAGCAGTGTTTCTCCTCACGGGGCGACATACGAGCAGTACTTC,CASSVSPHGATYEQYF
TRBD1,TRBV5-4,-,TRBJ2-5,TGTGCCAGCAGCTTGGGGGGACAGGGAAGCGAGACCCAGTACTTC,CASSLGGQGSETQYF
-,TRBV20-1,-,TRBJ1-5,TGCAGTGCTAGAGAGGGCAGTCCGGTCAATCAGCCCCAGCATTTT,CSAREGSPVNQPQHF
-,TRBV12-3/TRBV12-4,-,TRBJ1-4,TGTGCCAGCAGTTTAGCGGAAAAACTGTTTTTT,CASSLAEKLFF
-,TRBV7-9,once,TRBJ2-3,TGTGCCGGAGGCTCCTCGACTAGCACAGATACGCAGTATTTT,CAGGSSTSTDTQYF
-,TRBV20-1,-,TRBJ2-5,TGCAGTGCTAGAGATCTTTGGGGCGCTGAGACCCAGTACTTC,CSARDLWGAETQYF
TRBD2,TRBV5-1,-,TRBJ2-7,TGCGCCAGCAGCAGGGACTATAGCGAGCAGTACTTC,CASSRDYSEQYF
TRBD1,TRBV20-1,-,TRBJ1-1,TGCAGTGTCCAAGAGGGGGCAAGGGACACTGAAGCTTTCTTT,CSVQEGARDTEAFF
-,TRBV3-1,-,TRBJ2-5,TGTGCCAGCAGCCAAGATCTCAAGAAAGAGACCCAGTACTTC,CASSQDLKKETQYF
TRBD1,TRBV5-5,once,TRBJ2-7,TGTGCCAGCAGCTTGGATCAGGGGGACATGCAGTACTTC,CASSLDQGDMQYF
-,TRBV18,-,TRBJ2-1,TGTGCCAGCTCACCACCGTCACATAATGAGCAGTTCTTC,CASSPPSHNEQFF
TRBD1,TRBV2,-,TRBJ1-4,TGTGCCAGCAGTATAAATGGACAGGGGGCTGGTGAAAAACTGTTTTTT,CASSINGQGAGEKLFF
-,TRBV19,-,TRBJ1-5,TGTGCCAGTAGTTCAGACAGGTGGAAGCCCCAGCATTTT,CASSSDRWKPQHF
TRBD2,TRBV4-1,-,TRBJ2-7,TGCGCCAGCAGCCAAGCTAGCGGGAGTGGAAGGTACGAGCAGTACTTC,CASSQASGSGRYEQYF
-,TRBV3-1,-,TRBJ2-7,TGTGCCAGCAGCCAAGAGCCCTACGAGCAGTACTTC,CASSQEPYEQYF
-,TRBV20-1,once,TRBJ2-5,TGCAGTGCTAGGGGCTCCGGACGGAGCTTATGGACCCAGTACTTC,CSARGSGRSLWTQYF
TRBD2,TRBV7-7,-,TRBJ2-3,TGTGCTAGCAGCTTGGGACTAGCGGGGATTTATACGCAGTATTTT,CASSLGLAGIYTQYF
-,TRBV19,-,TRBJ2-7,TGTGCCAGTAGACCGGGACGGGCCATCGGGGAGCAGTACTTC,CASRPGRAIGEQYF
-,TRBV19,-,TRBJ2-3,TGTGCCAGTAGTATGATAGCGGAAGATACGCAGTATTTT,CASSMIAEDTQYF
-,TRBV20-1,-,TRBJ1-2,TGCAGTGCCTATGGCTCACCACCTTATGGCTACACCTTC,CSAYGSPPYGYTF
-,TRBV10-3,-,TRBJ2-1,TGTGCCATCAGTGAGTCAAGGGAAACTACTTCCTACAATGAGCAGTTCTTC,CAISESRETTSYNEQFF
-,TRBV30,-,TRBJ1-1,TGTGCCTGGAGTGTACCGGGGATGAACACTGAAGCTTTCTTT,CAWSVPGMNTEAFF
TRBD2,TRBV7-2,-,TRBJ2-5,TGTGCCAGCAGCTTAACCCGGGGGGAACAAGAGACCCAGTACTTC,CASSLTRGEQETQYF
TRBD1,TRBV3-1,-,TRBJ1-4,TGTGCCAGCAGCCAAACAGGGGGGGCAACTAATGAAAAACTGTTTTTT,CASSQTGGATNEKLFF
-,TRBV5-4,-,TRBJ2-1,TGTGCCAGCAGCCAGGACGATAGGGGGGAGCAGTTCTTC,CASSQDDRGEQFF
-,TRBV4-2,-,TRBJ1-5,TGTGCCAGCAGCCAAAAACAGGATTTAAATCAGCCCCAGCATTTT,CASSQKQDLNQPQHF
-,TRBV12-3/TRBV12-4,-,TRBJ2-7,TGTGCCAGCAGCCTAGGCGGGGACGCCGCCTACGAGCAGTACTTC,CASSLGGDAAYEQYF
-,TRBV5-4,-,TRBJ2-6,TGTGCCAGCAGCTCAGAGGCCTTCTCTGGGGCCAACGTCCTGACTTTC,CASSSEAFSGANVLTF
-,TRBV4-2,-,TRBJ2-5,TGTGCCAGCAGCCAAGAGGCAGCCAGGGCCGAGTACTTC,CASSQEAARAEYF
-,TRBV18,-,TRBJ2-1,TGTGCCAGCTCACCACCCAGCAGGGGAGACAATGAGCAGTTCTTC,CASSPPSRGDNEQFF
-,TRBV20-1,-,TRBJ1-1,TGCAGTGCTAGACGGGAAACTGAAGCTTTCTTT,CSARRETEAFF
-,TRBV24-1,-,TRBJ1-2,TGTGCCACCAGTGACGCCCCCGGATATGGCTACACCTTC,CATSDAPGYGYTF
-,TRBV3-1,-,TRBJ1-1,TGTGCCAGCAGCCAAAATCCGGGGACTGAAGCTTTCTTT,CASSQNPGTEAFF
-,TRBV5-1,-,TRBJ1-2,TGCGCCAGCAGCTTGGAAGTAGATGGCTACACCTTC,CASSLEVDGYTF
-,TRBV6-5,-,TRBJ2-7,TGTGCCAGCAGTTACTCGTTTCTGGGCAGGGAGGCCCACGAGCAGTACTTC,CASSYSFLGREAHEQYF
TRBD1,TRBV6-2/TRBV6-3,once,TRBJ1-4,TGTGCCAGCAGTTACTCCCCGGGACAGGGGTCAGGTCTGGAAAAACTGTTTTTT,CASSYSPGQGSGLEKLFF
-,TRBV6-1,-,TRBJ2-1,TGTGCCAGCAGGAGGGGGGAACCCTCAATTTGGGTCTTC,CASRRGEPSIWVF
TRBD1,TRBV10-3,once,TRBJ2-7,TGTGCCATCAATAACCGGGACAGGGGTTACGAGCAGTACTTC,CAINNRDRGYEQYF
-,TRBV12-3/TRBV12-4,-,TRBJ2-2,TGTGCCAGCAGTCTCCAGAGGACAGTTAACACCGGGGAGCTGTTTTTT,CASSLQRTVNTGELFF
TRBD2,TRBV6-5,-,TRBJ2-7,TGTGCCAGCATTCGGCTAGCGGGAGACTACGAGCAGTACTTC,CASIRLAGDYEQYF
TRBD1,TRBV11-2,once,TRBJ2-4,TGTGCCAGCAGCTTAGAGACAGGGGTAAACATTCAGTACTTC,CASSLETGVNIQYF
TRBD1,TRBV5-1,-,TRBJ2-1,TGCGCCAGCAGCTCAGGGACAGCCTCCTACAATGAGCAGTTCTTC,CASSSGTASYNEQFF
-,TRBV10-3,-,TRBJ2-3,TGTGCCAGCGGAGGGGGGAAGGACACAGATACGCAGTATTTT,CASGGGKDTDTQYF
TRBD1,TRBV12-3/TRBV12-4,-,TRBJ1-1,TGTGCCAGCACCCGGGGAGGGACAGATATATTAAACACTGAAGCTTTCTTT,CASTRGGTDILNTEAFF